What follows describes a single TCR beta chain. Assay used: immunoSEQ multiplex PCR; TCRdb lists only in-frame clones, some missing. The table has hundreds of thousands of clones, about 84% seen once. Germline CDR1 and CDR2: SGHDN and FVKESK. The length of the CDR3 is 13 residues. Trimming cost V 2 bases and J 5 bases, with 10 bases left between them. This specimen belongs to a study of blood T cell repertoires in COVID-19. About the research overall: Sources were T cells, B-cell-depleted T cells, or PBMCs; the material itself was cDNA or gDNA.

The TCR comes from an elderly woman with acute or convalescent COVID-19. The chain couples TRBV14 to TRBJ2-7, with D unclear. The sequencing input was peripheral blood. The CDR3 DNA sequence: TGTGCCAGCAGCCAACGGCAGGTTGACGAGCAGTACTTC. It translates to CASSQRQVDEQYF.